This T cell receptor (beta chain) was identified in a study of cytomegalovirus exposure and HLA in healthy donors. General study findings and limits: Overall, roughly 150 TCR beta chains were annotated as cytomegalovirus-associated. Prior analysis indicated that the majority of TCR beta V segments exhibited productivity approximately 87% or approximately 30% of the time.

This CDR3 spans 16 amino acids. The V and J ends lost 3 bases and 9 bases, in that order; junction bases with no gene match: 12. CDR1 is LNHNV, CDR2 YYDKDF, per germline (reference sequence). Turning to this clone: Antigen specificity is unknown.

60 Vbeta and 13 Jbeta primers were used in PCR. Profiled with immunoSEQ multiplex PCR; TCRdb holds only in-frame clones, not every one. The repertoire has 150,000 to 200,000 clones, 79% of them found once; the top ten carry roughly 1.5%. The chain is built from TRBV15 and TRBJ1-5; TRBD1 matches 9 bases. The sample taken for sequencing was PBMCs. The TCR comes from a woman aged 50 to 60 in good health and CMV-seronegative. CDR3 DNA: TGTGCCACCAGCAGCCACAAAGGGACAGGGAAACGGCCCCAGCATTTT. Encoded protein: CATSSHKGTGKRPQHF.